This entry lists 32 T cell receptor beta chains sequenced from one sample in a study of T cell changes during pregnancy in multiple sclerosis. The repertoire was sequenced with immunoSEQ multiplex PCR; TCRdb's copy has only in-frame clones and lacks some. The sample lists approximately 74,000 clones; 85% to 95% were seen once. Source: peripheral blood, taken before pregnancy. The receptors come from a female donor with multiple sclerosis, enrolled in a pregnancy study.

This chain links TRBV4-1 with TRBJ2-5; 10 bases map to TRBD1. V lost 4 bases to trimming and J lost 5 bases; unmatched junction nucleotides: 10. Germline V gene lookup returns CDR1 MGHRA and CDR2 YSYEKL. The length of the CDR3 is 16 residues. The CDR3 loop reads CASSRTDDRGRETQYF. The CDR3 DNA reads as TGCGCCAGCAGCCGGACCGACGACAGGGGGCGGGAGACCCAGTACTTC.

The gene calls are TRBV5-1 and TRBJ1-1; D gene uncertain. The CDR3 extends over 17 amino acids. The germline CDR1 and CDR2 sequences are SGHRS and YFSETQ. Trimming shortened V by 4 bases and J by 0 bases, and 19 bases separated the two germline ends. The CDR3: CASSPGNSFLMNTEAFF. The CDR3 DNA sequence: TGCGCCAGCAGCCCGGGGAACAGCTTCCTCATGAACACTGAAGCTTTCTTT.

This CDR3 reads CASSQDLATGVQYF. The CDR3 DNA follows: TGCGCCAGCAGCCAAGATCTAGCGACGGGAGTTCAGTACTTC. The V gene is TRBV4-3, the J gene TRBJ2-5, with a weak D call TRBD2 (6 bases). Per the germline V gene, CDR1 is LGHNA and CDR2 is YSLEER. V was trimmed by 0 bases and J by 11 bases, leaving 16 bases between them. The CDR3 loop spans 14 amino acids.

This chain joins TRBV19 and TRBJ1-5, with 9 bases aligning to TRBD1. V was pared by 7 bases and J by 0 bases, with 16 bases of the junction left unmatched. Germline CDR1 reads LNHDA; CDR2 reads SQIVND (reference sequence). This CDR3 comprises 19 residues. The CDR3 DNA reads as TGTGCCAGTACCCCTTCGGACAGGGGCCGAGGTTATAGCAATCAGCCCCAGCATTTT. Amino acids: CASTPSDRGRGYSNQPQHF.

This chain's CDR3 is CASSSQGAETQYF. DNA of the CDR3: TGCGCCAGCAGCTCACAGGGGGCTGAGACCCAGTACTTC. The rearrangement uses TRBV4-1 and TRBJ2-5, with TRBD1 identical over 9 bases. The length of the CDR3 is 13 residues. CDR1 is MGHRA and CDR2 is YSYEKL in the germline V gene. Trimming removed 5 bases from V and 5 bases from J; junction bases left unmatched: 3.

The CDR3 coding sequence is TGTGCCAGCGGCGCACTAGCGTCACATGAGCAGTTCTTC. Its translation is CASGALASHEQFF. This chain uses TRBV7-2 with TRBJ2-1; 7 nucleotides line up with TRBD2. The CDR3 spans 13 residues. Trimming removed 8 bases from V and 8 bases from J; junction bases left unmatched: 9. The germline V gene encodes CDR1 SGHTA and CDR2 FQGNSA.

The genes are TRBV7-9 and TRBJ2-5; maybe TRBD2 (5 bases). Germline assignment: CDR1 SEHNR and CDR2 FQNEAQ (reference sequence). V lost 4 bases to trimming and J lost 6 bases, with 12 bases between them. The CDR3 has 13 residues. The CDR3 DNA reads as TGTGCCAGCAGCTGGAGCGGTCAAAAGACCCAGTACTTC. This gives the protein CASSWSGQKTQYF.

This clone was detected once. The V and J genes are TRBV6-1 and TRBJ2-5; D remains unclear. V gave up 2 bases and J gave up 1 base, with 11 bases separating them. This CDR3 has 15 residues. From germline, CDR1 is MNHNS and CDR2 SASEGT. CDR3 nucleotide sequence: TGTGCCAGCAGTGAATTCTTGCGCCTCCAAGAGACCCAGTACTTC. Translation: CASSEFLRLQETQYF.

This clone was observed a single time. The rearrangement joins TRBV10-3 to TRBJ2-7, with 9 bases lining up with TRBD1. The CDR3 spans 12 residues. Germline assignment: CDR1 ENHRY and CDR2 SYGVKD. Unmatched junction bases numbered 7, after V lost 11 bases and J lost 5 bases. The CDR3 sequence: CAAGQGIHEQYF. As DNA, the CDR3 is TGTGCCGCAGGACAGGGGATTCACGAGCAGTACTTC.

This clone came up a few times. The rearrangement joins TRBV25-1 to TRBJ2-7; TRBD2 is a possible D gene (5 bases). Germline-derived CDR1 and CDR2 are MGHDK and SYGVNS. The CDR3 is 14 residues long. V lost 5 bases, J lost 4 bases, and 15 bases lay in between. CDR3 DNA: TGTGCCAGCAGTTCCCCCGGGAATCTGTACGAGCAGTACTTC. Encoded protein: CASSSPGNLYEQYF.

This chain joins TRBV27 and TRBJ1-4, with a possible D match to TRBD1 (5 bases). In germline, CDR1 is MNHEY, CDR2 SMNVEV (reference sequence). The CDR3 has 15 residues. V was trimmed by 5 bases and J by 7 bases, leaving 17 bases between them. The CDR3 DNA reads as TGTGCCAGCAGTCCCATTGGGGGGAGGGGTGAAAAACTGTTTTTT. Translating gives CASSPIGGRGEKLFF.

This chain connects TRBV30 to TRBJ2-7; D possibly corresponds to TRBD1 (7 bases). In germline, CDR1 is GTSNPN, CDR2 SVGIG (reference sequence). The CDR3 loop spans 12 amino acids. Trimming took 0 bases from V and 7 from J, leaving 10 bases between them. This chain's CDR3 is CAWSVPGGEQYF. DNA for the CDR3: TGTGCCTGGAGTGTACCAGGGGGGGAGCAGTACTTC.

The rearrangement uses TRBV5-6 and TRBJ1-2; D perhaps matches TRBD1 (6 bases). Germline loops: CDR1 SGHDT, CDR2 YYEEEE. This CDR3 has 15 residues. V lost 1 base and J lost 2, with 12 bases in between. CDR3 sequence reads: CASSLMAGVNYGYTF. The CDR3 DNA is TGTGCCAGCAGCTTGATGGCAGGGGTGAACTATGGCTACACCTTC. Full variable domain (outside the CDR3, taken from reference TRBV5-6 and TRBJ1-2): DAGVTQSPTHLIKTRGQQVTLRCSPKSGHDTVSWYQQALGQGPQFIFQYYEEEERQRGNFPDRFSGHQFPNYSSELNVNALLLGDSALYLCASSLMAGVNYGYTFGSGTRLTVV.

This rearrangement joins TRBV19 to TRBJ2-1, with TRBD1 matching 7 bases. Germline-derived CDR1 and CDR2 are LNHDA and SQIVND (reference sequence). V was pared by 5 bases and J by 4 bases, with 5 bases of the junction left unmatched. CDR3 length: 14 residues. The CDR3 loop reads CASSSWTGYNEQFF. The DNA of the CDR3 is TGTGCCAGTAGTTCCTGGACAGGATACAATGAGCAGTTCTTC.

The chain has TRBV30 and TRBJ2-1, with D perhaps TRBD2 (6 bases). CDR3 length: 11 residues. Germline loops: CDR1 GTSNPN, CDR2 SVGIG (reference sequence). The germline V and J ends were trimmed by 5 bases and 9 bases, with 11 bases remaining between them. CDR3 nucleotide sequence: TGTGCCTGGGAACCGGGAGTTGAGCAGTTCTTC. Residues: CAWEPGVEQFF.

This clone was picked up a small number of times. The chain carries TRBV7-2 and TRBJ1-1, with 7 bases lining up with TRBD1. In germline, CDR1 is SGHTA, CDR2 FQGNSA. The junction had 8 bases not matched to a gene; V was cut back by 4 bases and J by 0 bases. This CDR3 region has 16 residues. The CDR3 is CASSSGQVPMNTEAFF. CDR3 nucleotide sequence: TGTGCCAGCAGCTCTGGACAGGTGCCGATGAACACTGAAGCTTTCTTT.

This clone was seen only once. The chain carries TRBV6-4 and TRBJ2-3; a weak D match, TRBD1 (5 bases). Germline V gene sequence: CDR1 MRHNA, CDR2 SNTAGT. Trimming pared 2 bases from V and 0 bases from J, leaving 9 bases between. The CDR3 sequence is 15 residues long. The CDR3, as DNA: TGTGCCAGCAGTGACAAGGCAGGGAGCACAGATACGCAGTATTTT. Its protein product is CASSDKAGSTDTQYF.

CDR3 region: CASEGEKLFF. CDR3 nucleotides: TGTGCCAGCGAGGGTGAAAAACTGTTTTTT. This chain joins TRBV28 and TRBJ1-4; D gene ambiguous. The CDR3 runs to 10 residues. The V gene's germline CDR1 is MDHEN and CDR2 SYDVKM. V lost 8 bases to trimming and J lost 7 bases, with 5 bases between them. The full variable domain, in which reference TRBV28 and TRBJ1-4 provide the parts outside the CDR3, is DVKVTQSSRYLVKRTGEKVFLECVQDMDHENMFWYRQDPGLGLRLIYFSYDVKMKEKGDIPEGYSVSREKKERFSLILESASTNQTSMYLCASEGEKLFFGSGTQLSVL.

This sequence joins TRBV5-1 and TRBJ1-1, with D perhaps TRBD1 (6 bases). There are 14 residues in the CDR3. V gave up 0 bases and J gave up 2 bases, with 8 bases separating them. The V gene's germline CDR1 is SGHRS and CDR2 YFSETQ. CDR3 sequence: CASSLGTANTEAFF. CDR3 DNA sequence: TGCGCCAGCAGCTTGGGGACAGCAAACACTGAAGCTTTCTTT.

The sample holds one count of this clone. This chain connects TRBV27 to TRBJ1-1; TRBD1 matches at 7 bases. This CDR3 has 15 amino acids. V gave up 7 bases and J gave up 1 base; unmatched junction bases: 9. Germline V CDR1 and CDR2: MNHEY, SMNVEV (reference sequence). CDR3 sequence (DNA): TGTGCCAGCAAAATGGACAGGCGTTCGAACACTGAAGCTTTCTTT. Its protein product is CASKMDRRSNTEAFF.

CDR3 DNA sequence: TGCGCCAGCAGTGAATTATCTCCTCCCTCTGAAGCTTTCTTT. Translating gives CASSELSPPSEAFF. The rearrangement joins TRBV10-2 to TRBJ1-1; D unresolved. Per the germline V gene, CDR1 is WSHSY and CDR2 is SAAADI. There are 14 residues in the CDR3. With 3 bases removed from V and 6 bases from J, the gap between germline ends came to 14 bases.

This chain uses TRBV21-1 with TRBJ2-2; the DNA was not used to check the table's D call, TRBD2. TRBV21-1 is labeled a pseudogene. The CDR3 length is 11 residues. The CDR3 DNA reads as TGTGCCAGCAGCCCGCGCGGGGAGCTGTTTTTT. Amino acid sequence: CASSPRGELFF.

The CDR3 DNA follows: TGTGCCACCAGCAGACTCGGCGGGACGAAAGCCTACGAGCAGTACTTC. As protein: CATSRLGGTKAYEQYF. V gene TRBV15 combines with J gene TRBJ2-7, with D maybe TRBD2 (6 bases). V was pared by 2 bases and J by 2 bases, with 16 bases between. In germline, CDR1 is LNHNV, CDR2 YYDKDF (reference sequence). The CDR3 has 16 amino acids.

The CDR3 here is CASSLDLDSSVNYGYTF. In DNA form, the CDR3 reads TGTGCCAGCAGCTTAGATTTGGACAGCAGCGTTAACTATGGCTACACCTTC. The chain joins TRBV11-2 to TRBJ1-2; a possible D gene is TRBD1 (6 bases). The CDR3 loop spans 17 amino acids. Per the germline V gene, CDR1 is SGHAT and CDR2 is FQNNGV. The V gene lost 0 bases and the J gene lost 1 base, with 15 bases spanning the gap.

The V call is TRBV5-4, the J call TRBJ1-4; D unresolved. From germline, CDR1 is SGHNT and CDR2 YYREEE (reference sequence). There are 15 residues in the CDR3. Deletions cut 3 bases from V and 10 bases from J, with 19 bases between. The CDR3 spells CASSSRDRSEGKLFF. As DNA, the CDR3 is TGTGCCAGCAGCTCCCGGGATCGAAGCGAGGGAAAACTGTTTTTT.

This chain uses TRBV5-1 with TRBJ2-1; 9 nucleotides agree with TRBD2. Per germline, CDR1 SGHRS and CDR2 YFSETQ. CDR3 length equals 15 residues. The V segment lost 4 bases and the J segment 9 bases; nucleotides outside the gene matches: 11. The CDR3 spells CASSQGLAPSSEQFF. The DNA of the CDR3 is TGCGCCAGCAGCCAGGGACTAGCCCCTAGCAGTGAGCAGTTCTTC.

The CDR3 DNA sequence: TGCGCCAGCAGCCTTAGCCGGGACAGGGACGAGCAGTACTTC. It specifies CASSLSRDRDEQYF. This sequence joins TRBV5-1 and TRBJ2-7, with 9 bases lining up with TRBD1. V lost 4 bases to trimming and J lost 5 bases; unmatched junction nucleotides: 7. Germline lookup yields CDR1 SGHRS and CDR2 YFSETQ. This CDR3 is built from 14 residues.

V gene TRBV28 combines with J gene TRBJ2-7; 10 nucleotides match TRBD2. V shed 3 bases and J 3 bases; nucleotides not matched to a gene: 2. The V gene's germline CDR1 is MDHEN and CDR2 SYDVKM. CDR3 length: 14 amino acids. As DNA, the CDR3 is TGTGCCAGCAGTTTTACTAGCGGGATCTACGAGCAGTACTTC. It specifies CASSFTSGIYEQYF.

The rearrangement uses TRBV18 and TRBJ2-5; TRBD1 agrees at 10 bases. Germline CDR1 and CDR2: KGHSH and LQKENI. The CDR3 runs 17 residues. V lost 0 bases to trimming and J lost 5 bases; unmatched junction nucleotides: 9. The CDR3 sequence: CASSPPRTGGAGETQYF. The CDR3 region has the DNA TGTGCCAGCTCACCACCGCGGACAGGGGGAGCCGGGGAGACCCAGTACTTC.

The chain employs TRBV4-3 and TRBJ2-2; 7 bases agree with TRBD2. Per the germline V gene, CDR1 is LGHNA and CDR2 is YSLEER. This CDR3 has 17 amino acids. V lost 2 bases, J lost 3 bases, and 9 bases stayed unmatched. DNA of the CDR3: TGCGCCAGCAGCCAAAGACAACTTCTAGCGGACACCGGGGAGCTGTTTTTT. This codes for CASSQRQLLADTGELFF.

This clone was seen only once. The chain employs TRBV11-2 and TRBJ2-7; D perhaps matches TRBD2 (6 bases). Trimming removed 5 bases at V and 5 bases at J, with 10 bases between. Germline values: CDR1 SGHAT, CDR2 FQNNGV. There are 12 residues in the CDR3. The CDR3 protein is CASSLGGNEQYF. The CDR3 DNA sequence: TGTGCCAGCAGCCTCGGAGGGAACGAGCAGTACTTC.

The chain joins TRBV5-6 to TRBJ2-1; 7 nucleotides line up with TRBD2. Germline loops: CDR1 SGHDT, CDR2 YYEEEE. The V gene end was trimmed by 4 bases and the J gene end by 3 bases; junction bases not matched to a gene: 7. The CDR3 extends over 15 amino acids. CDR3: CASSLLAESYNEQFF. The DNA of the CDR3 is TGTGCCAGCAGCCTTCTAGCGGAGAGCTACAATGAGCAGTTCTTC.